What follows is one T cell receptor beta chain and its context. Its antigen is unidentified. Disease duration under 2 months; hyperthyroidism patients were aged 18 to 65. This CDR3 is 15 amino acids long. V lost 5 bases and J 2 bases, leaving 12 bases between the germline ends. The record originates from a study of T cells in Graves' hyperthyroidism and ophthalmopathy. Study observations and caveats: Expanded thyroid clonotypes (above 0.001) were mostly also found in blood.

Amplification yielded TCR beta CDR3 regions, with RNA transcripts as the source. HTBI primers were employed in a first-round RT-PCR of the TCR CDR3. One entry per CDR3 protein, called by TCRdb with MiXCR from the multiplex PCR reads. The sample has hundreds of thousands of distinct CDR3 sequences; around a sixth are singletons. The sample comprised blood. The gene calls are TRBV12-3 or TRBV12-4 and TRBJ2-2; D might be TRBD1 (6 bases). The TCR comes from a woman between 18 and 29 years old with Graves' hyperthyroidism that later progressed to Graves' ophthalmopathy. The CDR3 loop reads CASSPQGRNTGELFF. Here the CDR3 DNA reads TGTGCCAGCAGTCCCCAGGGGAGAAACACCGGGGAGCTGTTTTTT.